The T cell receptor beta chain under discussion was sequenced for a study of blood T cells in healthy people across ages. Isolation of PBMCs gave at least 6.5 million cells per sample. The authors ran a second PCR of about 6 to 11 cycles using a sample-barcoded 5' primer and a J-beta primer mix. TCRdb re-called the 5' RACE reads through MiXCR, storing one row per CDR3 protein. The sample lists fewer than 1 million distinct CDR3 sequences, under 45% occurring once. Germline assignment: CDR1 SGHDN and CDR2 FVKESK. Trimming cost V 1 base and J 9 bases, with 7 bases left between them. The CDR3 consists of 13 residues.

The sample taken for sequencing was blood. The origin of this receptor is a man between 60 and 75 years old in good health. V and J are TRBV14 and TRBJ2-6; D not resolved. The CDR3 spells CASSQVRVNVLTF. The CDR3 coding sequence is TGTGCCAGCAGCCAAGTTAGGGTCAACGTCCTGACTTTC.